Listed here is a single T cell receptor beta chain. Its specificity is not known. The entry originates in a study of healthy donors' naive CD4 and CD8 T cells. Each TCR library used 450 to 600 ng of total RNA and a linear amplification protocol. TCRdb re-called the reads through MiXCR, storing one row per CDR3 protein. The sample contains approximately 180,000 distinct CDR3 sequences, about 76% of which appear only once. Findings of the study overall: Naive CD4+ and CD8+ cells reportedly differed in usage of most V and J genes.

The CDR3 has 12 amino acids. CDR1 and CDR2 from the germline V gene are SQVTM and ANQGSEA. V was shortened by 8 bases and J by 3 bases, with 13 bases between the two germline ends. The sequenced sample consisted of naive CD4+ and CD8+ T cells sorted from blood, pooled from several donors. The gene calls are TRBV29-1 and TRBJ2-5, with D perhaps TRBD1 (6 bases). This sequence was found in a pool of human donors in good health; the sample pools cells from several healthy donors. CDR3: CSQGTEKETQYF. The CDR3 nucleotides are TGCAGCCAGGGGACGGAAAAAGAGACCCAGTACTTC.